This TCR beta chain was documented in a study of chemoradiotherapy in HPV16-positive cancers. On the study more broadly: Candidate HPV-specific clones and shared TCR motifs came from a couple of HPV16-positive patients.

TCRdb's copy holds only in-frame clones and misses some; the assay was immunoSEQ multiplex PCR. The sample contains 40,000 to 65,000 clones, 90% of which appear only once. Repeated repertoire sampling spanned the course of chemoradiotherapy. Germline values: CDR1 SGHTA, CDR2 FQGNSA. The junction had 4 bases not matched to a gene; V was cut back by 1 base and J by 5 bases. There are 14 residues in the CDR3. Study conclusions and caveats: Functional assays defining HPV-specific T cells used only a couple of HPV16-positive patients.

For this clone: As yet, its antigen is unknown.

The chain employs TRBV7-2 and TRBJ2-7; 8 bases are a match to TRBD1. The material was blood, obtained from a patient who underwent chemoradiotherapy. This clonotype originated in a human donor with HPV-associated anogenital cancer. CDR3 sequence: CASSLDRGDHEQYF. For the CDR3, the DNA is TGTGCCAGCAGCTTAGACAGGGGGGACCACGAGCAGTACTTC.